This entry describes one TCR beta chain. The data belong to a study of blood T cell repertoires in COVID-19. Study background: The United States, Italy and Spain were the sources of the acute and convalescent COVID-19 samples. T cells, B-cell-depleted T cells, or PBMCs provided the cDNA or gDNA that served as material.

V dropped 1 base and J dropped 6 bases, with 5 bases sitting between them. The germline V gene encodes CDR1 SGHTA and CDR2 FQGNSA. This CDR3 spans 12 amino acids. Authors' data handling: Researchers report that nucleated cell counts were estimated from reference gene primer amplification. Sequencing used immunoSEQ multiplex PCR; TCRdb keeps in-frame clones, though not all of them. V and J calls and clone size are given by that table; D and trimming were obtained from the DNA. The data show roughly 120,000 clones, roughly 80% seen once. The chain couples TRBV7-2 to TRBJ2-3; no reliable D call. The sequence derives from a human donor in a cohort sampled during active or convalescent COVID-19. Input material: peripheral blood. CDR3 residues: CASSLGVDTQYF. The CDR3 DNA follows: TGTGCCAGCAGCTTAGGAGTTGATACGCAGTATTTT.